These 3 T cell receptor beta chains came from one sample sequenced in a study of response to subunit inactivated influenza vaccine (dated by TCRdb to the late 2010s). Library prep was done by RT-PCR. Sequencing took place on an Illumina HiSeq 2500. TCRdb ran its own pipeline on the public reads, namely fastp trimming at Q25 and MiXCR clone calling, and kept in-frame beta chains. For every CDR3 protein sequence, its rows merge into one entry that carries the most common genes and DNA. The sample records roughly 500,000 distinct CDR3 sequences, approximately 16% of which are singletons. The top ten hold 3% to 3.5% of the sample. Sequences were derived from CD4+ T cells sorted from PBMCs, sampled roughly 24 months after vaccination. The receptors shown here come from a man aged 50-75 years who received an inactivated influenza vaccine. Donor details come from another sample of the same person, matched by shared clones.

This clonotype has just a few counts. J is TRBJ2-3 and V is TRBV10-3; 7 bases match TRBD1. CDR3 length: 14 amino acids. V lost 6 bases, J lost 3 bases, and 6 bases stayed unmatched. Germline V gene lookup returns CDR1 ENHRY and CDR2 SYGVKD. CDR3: CAISWGTATDTQYF. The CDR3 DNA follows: TGTGCCATCAGCTGGGGGACAGCAACAGATACGCAGTATTTT.

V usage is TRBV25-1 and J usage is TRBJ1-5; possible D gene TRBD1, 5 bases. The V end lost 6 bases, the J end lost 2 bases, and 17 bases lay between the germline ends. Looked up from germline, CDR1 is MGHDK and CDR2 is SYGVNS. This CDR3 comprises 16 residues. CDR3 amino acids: CASSESAVGGNQPQHF. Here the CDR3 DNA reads TGTGCCAGCAGCGAGTCAGCTGTGGGGGGCAATCAGCCCCAGCATTTT.

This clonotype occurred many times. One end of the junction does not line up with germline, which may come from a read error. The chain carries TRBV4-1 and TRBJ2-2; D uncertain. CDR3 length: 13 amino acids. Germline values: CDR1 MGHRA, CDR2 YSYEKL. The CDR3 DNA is TGCGCCAGCAGCCGCGTCCCCACCGAGGAGCTGTTTTTT. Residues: CASSRVPTEELFF.